This TCR beta chain was sequenced in a study of blood T cells in healthy people across ages. Study-wide context: Template switching retrieved approximately one barcoded beta molecule for each two T cells.

Germline CDR1 is SGHDN and CDR2 is FVKESK. Trimming cost V 3 bases and J 1 base, with 25 bases left between them. This CDR3 region has 20 residues. The authors ran a second PCR of roughly 7 to 11 cycles using a sample-barcoded 5' primer and a J-beta primer mix. TCRdb re-derived calls from the 5' RACE reads in MiXCR, one entry per CDR3 protein. The repertoire holds 1.5 million to 2 million distinct CDR3 sequences, 28% seen once, with around 7.7% in the top ten. Material for sequencing was blood. The V gene is TRBV14, the J gene TRBJ2-4; D is possibly TRBD2 (6 bases). The TCR sequence derives from a woman in her 30s in good health. The DNA of the CDR3 is TGTGCCAGCAGCCAGACACCACGATTCGGGGGAAAGGGGGCCAAAAACATTCAGTACTTC. Translation gives CASSQTPRFGGKGAKNIQYF. Full variable domain (rest looked up from reference TRBV14 and TRBJ2-4): EAGVTQFPSHSVIEKGQTVTLRCDPISGHDNLYWYRRVMGKEIKFLLHFVKESKQDESGMPNNRFLAERTGGTYSTLKVQPAELEDSGVYFCASSQTPRFGGKGAKNIQYFGAGTRLSVL.